The clone carrying this TCR beta chain turned up a few times. Its cognate antigen is unknown. With 1 base clipped from V and 1 base from J, the junction kept 7 bases outside the gene matches. Germline CDR1 reads DFQATT; CDR2 reads SNEGSKA (reference sequence). The CDR3 spans 16 residues. The sample comes from a study of T-cell reconstitution after alpha-beta-depleted transplantation in children. Points from the study as a whole: For some patients, TCRbeta diversity was high at day 60 because of recipient T cells and thymic progenitors that survived.

Construction of the TCRbeta library involved unique molecular identifiers. TCRdb passed the PCR reads through MiXCR, listing each CDR3 protein once. The table has 280,000 or so distinct CDR3 sequences, around a tenth seen once. The TCR originated in a male patient aged 2 to 9 who had a stem cell transplant for chronic granulomatous disease, so the T cells may come from the graft donor. The V and J genes are TRBV20-1 and TRBJ2-1, with 7 bases matching TRBD2. The specimen was peripheral blood, collected 180 days after TCRalphabeta/CD19-depleted stem cell transplant. The CDR3 DNA follows: TGCAGTGCTAGAGGGCGAGCGGGATTGTCCTACAATGAGCAGTTCTTC. Amino acid sequence: CSARGRAGLSYNEQFF.